The 12 T cell receptor beta chains below were found in one sample sequenced in a study of breast tumors, draining lymph nodes, adjacent tissues. Samples came from axillary lymph nodes draining the breast cancer. TCRdb used MiXCR to reprocess the multiplex PCR reads, holding one entry per CDR3 protein. The profile covers around 230,000 distinct CDR3 sequences, with roughly 30% appearing a single time and 1.2% to 1.5% taken by the ten largest. The sequencing sample was made of axillary lymph node tissue. These receptors were taken from a female donor with breast cancer. Some clones in this sample may be carry-over from other donors' samples.

This rearrangement joins TRBV29-1 to TRBJ2-7; 14 nucleotides agree with TRBD2. Germline assignment: CDR1 SQVTM and CDR2 ANQGSEA. V was pared by 7 bases and J by 5 bases, with 10 bases of the junction left unmatched. There are 15 residues in the CDR3. CDR3 coding DNA: TGCAGCGAGGACGGGACTAGCGGGAGAGATGACGAGCAGTACTTC. It is translated as CSEDGTSGRDDEQYF.

This clonotype has at least ten counts. The chain joins TRBV9 to TRBJ1-2, with 7 positions matching TRBD1. The CDR3 has 15 residues. Germline-derived CDR1 and CDR2 are SGDLS and YYNGEE. The V and J ends lost 3 bases and 3 bases, in that order; junction bases with no gene match: 8. Here the CDR3 DNA reads TGTGCCAGCAGCGCCAGGACAGGCGCTTACTATGGCTACACCTTC. It codes for CASSARTGAYYGYTF.

This clonotype was counted ten times or more. The chain couples TRBV12-3 or TRBV12-4 to TRBJ2-7; weak D call: TRBD1 (5 bases). V dropped 3 bases and J dropped 6 bases, with 9 bases sitting between them. CDR3 size: 12 residues. The CDR3 protein is CASSFSRAEQYF. Here the CDR3 DNA reads TGTGCCAGCAGTTTTTCCAGGGCCGAGCAGTACTTC.

Worth noting for this clonotype: A read error is possible here, since a much larger clone lies one base away. This chain connects TRBV6-7 to TRBJ1-2, with unresolved D. TRBV6-7 counts as an open reading frame of uncertain function. CDR3 length equals 9 residues. The V and J ends lost 7 bases and 11 bases respectively, with 8 bases between them. CDR3 loop: CASTPGYTF. In nucleotides, the CDR3 is TGTGCCAGCACCCCAGGTTACACCTTC.

This clonotype was detected ten times or more. The germline gene is not matched at one end of the junction; a read error may be the cause. The chain carries TRBV6-6 and TRBJ1-5; no clear D gene. The CDR3 is made up of 16 amino acids. Germline V gives CDR1 MNHNY, CDR2 SVGAGI (reference sequence). CDR3 sequence reads: CASSHSPPTDNQPQHF. For the CDR3, the DNA is TGTGCCAGCAGTCACTCCCCACCGACCGACAATCAGCCCCAGCATTTT.

This clonotype turned up a few times. V is TRBV5-4 and J is TRBJ1-1; TRBD1 aligns across 8 bases. Germline CDR1 reads SGHNT; CDR2 reads YYREEE (reference sequence). The CDR3 runs 15 residues. Germline trimming cut 3 bases from V and 6 bases from J; bases unmatched to any gene: 10. The CDR3 spells CASSWAQGAFAEAFF. In DNA, the CDR3 is TGTGCCAGCAGCTGGGCTCAGGGGGCGTTCGCTGAAGCTTTCTTT.

CDR3 sequence reads: CASSTRDRDSYTF. CDR3 DNA: TGTGCCAGCAGCACCCGGGACAGGGATAGCTACACCTTC. The chain has TRBV7-6 and TRBJ1-2; TRBD1 matches at 9 bases. The V gene's germline CDR1 is SGHVS and CDR2 FNYEAQ. The V gene end was trimmed by 5 bases and the J gene end by 9 bases; junction bases not matched to a gene: 7. The CDR3 sequence is 13 residues long.

For this clonotype: It may be a read error: a sequence one base away is much more abundant. The missing conserved phenylalanine or tryptophan at the end of this CDR3 makes a read error likely. The CDR3 sequence is CAWSGRQGRRTNEKLFL. CDR3 bases: TGTGCCTGGAGTGGCCGACAGGGGCGGAGAACTAATGAAAAACTGTTTTTA. The V gene is TRBV30, the J gene TRBJ1-4, with 8 positions matching TRBD1. The germline CDR1 and CDR2 sequences are GTSNPN and SVGIG (reference sequence). The CDR3 covers 17 residues. With 1 base clipped from V and 1 base from J, the junction kept 8 bases outside the gene matches.

This clonotype came up many times. The rearrangement joins TRBV28 to TRBJ2-3; D possibly matches TRBD1 or TRBD2 (5 bases each). CDR1 and CDR2 from the germline V gene are MDHEN and SYDVKM. The CDR3 has 15 residues. V was shortened by 4 bases and J by 6 bases, with 17 bases between the two germline ends. CDR3 sequence (DNA): TGTGCCAGCAGTTCTCGAGGGGATCTGCGGGATACGCAGTATTTT. It encodes CASSSRGDLRDTQYF.

At least ten counts were recorded for this clonotype. V is TRBV7-6 and J is TRBJ2-7; possibly TRBD1 or TRBD2 for D (5 bases each). Trimming left V 5 bases short and J 0 bases short, with 14 bases between. Germline assignment: CDR1 SGHVS and CDR2 FNYEAQ. This CDR3 is built from 15 residues. The CDR3 DNA is TGTGCCAGCAGCGTCGGGGCCGCAGCCTCCTACGAGCAGTACTTC. Its translation is CASSVGAAASYEQYF.

The gene calls are TRBV12-3 or TRBV12-4 and TRBJ1-1; D may be TRBD1 (5 bases). This CDR3 contains 17 residues. Deletions cut 2 bases from V and 1 base from J, with 17 bases between. The CDR3 coding sequence is TGTGCCAGCAGTTTATGGTATAGGGGCGCGGGGAACACTGAAGCTTTCTTT. Protein: CASSLWYRGAGNTEAFF.

This clonotype has at least ten counts. This chain links TRBV6-6 with TRBJ1-4; TRBD1 agrees at 9 bases. V gave up 6 bases and J gave up 7 bases; unmatched junction bases: 6. The CDR3 sequence is 14 residues long. CDR1 MNHNY and CDR2 SVGAGI come from the germline V gene (reference sequence). The CDR3 sequence is CASRPPGQGEKLFF. The CDR3 DNA follows: TGTGCCAGCAGACCCCCGGGACAGGGTGAAAAACTGTTTTTT.